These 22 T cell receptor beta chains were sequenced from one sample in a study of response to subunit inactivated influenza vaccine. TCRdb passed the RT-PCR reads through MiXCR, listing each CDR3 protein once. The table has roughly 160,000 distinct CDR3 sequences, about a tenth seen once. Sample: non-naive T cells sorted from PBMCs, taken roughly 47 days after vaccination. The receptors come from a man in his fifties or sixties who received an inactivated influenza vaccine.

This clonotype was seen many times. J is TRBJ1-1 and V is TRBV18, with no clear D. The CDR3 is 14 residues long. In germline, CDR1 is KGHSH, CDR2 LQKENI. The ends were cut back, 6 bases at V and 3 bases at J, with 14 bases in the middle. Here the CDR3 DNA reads TGTGCCAGCTCTTACCGCCACGGTTACACTGAAGCTTTCTTT. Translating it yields CASSYRHGYTEAFF.

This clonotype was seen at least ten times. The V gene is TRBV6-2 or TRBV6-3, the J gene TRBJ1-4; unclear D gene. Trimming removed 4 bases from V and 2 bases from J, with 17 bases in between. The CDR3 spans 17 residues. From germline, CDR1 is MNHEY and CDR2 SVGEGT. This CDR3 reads CASSSPSTNSTNEKLFF. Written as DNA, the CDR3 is TGTGCCAGCAGTTCCCCCAGCACGAATTCCACTAATGAAAAACTGTTTTTT.

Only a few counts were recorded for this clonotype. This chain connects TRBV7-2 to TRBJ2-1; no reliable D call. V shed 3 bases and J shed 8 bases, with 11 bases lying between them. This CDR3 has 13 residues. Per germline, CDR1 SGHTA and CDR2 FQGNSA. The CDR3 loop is CASSLPVLDEQFF. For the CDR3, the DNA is TGTGCCAGCAGCTTGCCCGTTTTAGATGAGCAGTTCTTC. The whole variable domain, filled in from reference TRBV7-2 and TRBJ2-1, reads GAGVSQSPSNKVTEKGKDVELRCDPISGHTALYWYRQSLGQGLEFLIYFQGNSAPDKSGLPSDRFSAERTGGSVSTLTIQRTQQEDSAVYLCASSLPVLDEQFFGPGTRLTVL.

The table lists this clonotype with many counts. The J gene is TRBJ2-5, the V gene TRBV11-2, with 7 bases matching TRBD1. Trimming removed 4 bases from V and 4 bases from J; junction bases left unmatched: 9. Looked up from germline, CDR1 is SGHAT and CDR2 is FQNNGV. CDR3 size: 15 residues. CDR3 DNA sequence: TGTGCCAGCAGCTCAATAAGCCGGGACAGAGAGACCCAGTACTTC. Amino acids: CASSSISRDRETQYF.

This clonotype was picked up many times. CDR3 in DNA: TGCGCCAGCAGCCCGGGACAGGCGATCACAGATACGCAGTATTTT. Translated, it gives CASSPGQAITDTQYF. V usage is TRBV5-1 and J usage is TRBJ2-3; 8 bases are a match to TRBD1. The CDR3 is 15 amino acids. From germline, CDR1 is SGHRS and CDR2 YFSETQ. V lost 4 bases and J lost 2; bases outside the gene matches: 6. Using reference TRBV5-1 and TRBJ2-3 for the parts outside the CDR3, the full variable domain is KAGVTQTPRYLIKTRGQQVTLSCSPISGHRSVSWYQQTPGQGLQFLFEYFSETQRNKGNFPGRFSGRQFSNSRSEMNVSTLELGDSALYLCASSPGQAITDTQYFGPGTRLTVL.

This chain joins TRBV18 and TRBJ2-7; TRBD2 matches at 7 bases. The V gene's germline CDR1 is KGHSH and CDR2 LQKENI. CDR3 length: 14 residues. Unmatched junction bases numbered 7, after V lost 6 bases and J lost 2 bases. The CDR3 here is CASSNAGATYEQYF. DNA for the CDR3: TGTGCCAGCTCGAATGCGGGAGCCACCTACGAGCAGTACTTC.

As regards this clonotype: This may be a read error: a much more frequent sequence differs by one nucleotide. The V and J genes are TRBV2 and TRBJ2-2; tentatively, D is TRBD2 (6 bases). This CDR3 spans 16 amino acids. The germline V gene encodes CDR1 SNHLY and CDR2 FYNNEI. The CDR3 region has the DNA TGTACCAGCAGCGGGTCTAGCGTTTATGTCACCGGGGAGCTGTTTTTT. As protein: CTSSGSSVYVTGELFF.

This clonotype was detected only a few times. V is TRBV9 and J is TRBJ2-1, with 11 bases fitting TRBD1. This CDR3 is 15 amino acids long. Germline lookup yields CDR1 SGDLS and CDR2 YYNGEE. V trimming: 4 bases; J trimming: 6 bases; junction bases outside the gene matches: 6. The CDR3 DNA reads TGTGCCAGCAGCAAAGTGGGACAGGGGGGCAATGAGCAGTTCTTC. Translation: CASSKVGQGGNEQFF. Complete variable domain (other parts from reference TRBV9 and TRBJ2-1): DSGVTQTPKHLITATGQRVTLRCSPRSGDLSVYWYQQSLDQGLQFLIQYYNGEERAKGNILERFSAQQFPDLHSELNLSSLELGDSALYFCASSKVGQGGNEQFFGPGTRLTVL.

The CDR3 DNA reads TGTGCCAGCTCACCTTCAGGGGGCACCGGGGAGCTGTTTTTT. Protein: CASSPSGGTGELFF. V and J are TRBV18 and TRBJ2-2; TRBD1 agrees at 7 bases. The length of the CDR3 is 14 residues. The V gene end was trimmed by 3 bases and the J gene end by 4 bases; junction bases not matched to a gene: 2. Germline CDR1 KGHSH, CDR2 LQKENI.

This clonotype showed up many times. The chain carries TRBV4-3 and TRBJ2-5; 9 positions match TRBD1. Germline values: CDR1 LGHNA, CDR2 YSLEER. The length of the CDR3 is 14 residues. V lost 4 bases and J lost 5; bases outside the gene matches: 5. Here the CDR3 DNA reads TGCGCCAGCAGCCCCTCGACAGGGGGTGAGACCCAGTACTTC. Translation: CASSPSTGGETQYF.

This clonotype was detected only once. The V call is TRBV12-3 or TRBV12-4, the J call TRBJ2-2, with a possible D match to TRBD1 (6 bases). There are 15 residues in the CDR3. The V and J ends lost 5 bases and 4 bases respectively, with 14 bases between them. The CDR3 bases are TGTGCCAGCAGTCCCCCAGGGGTTATCACCGGGGAGCTGTTTTTT. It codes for CASSPPGVITGELFF.

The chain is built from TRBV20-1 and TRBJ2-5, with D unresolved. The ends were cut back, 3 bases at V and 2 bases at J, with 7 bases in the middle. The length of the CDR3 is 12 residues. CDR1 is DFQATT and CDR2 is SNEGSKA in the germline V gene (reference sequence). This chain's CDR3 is CSARFEQETQYF. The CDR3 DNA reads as TGCAGTGCTAGGTTCGAACAAGAGACCCAGTACTTC.

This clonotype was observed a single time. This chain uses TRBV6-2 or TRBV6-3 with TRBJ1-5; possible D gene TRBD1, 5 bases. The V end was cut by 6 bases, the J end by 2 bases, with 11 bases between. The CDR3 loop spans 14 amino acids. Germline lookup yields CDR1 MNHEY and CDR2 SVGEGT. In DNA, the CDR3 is TGTGCCAGCAGCCCAGGGAATCGCAATCAGCCCCAGCATTTT. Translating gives CASSPGNRNQPQHF.

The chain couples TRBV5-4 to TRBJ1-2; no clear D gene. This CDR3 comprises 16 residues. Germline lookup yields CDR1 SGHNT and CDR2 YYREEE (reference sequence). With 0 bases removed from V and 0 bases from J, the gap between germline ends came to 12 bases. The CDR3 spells CASSLAGPTSNYGYTF. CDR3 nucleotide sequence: TGTGCCAGCAGCTTGGCAGGTCCTACTTCTAACTATGGCTACACCTTC.

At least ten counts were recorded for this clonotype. Here the CDR3 reads CASSPPRGIQYF. CDR3 DNA: TGTGCCAGCAGTCCCCCCCGGGGCATTCAGTACTTC. The genes are TRBV2 and TRBJ2-4; D possibly corresponds to TRBD2 (5 bases). Trimming shortened V by 5 bases and J by 9 bases, and 11 bases separated the two germline ends. The length of the CDR3 is 12 residues. Germline loops: CDR1 SNHLY, CDR2 FYNNEI.

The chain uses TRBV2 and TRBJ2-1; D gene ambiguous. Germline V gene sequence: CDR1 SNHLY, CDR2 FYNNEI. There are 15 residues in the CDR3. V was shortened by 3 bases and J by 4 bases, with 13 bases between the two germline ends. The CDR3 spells CASSDHQRRYNEQFF. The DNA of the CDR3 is TGTGCCAGCAGTGACCACCAGCGTAGGTACAATGAGCAGTTCTTC. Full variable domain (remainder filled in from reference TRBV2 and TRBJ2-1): EPEVTQTPSHQVTQMGQEVILRCVPISNHLYFYWYRQILGQKVEFLVSFYNNEISEKSEIFDDQFSVERPDGSNFTLKIRSTKLEDSAMYFCASSDHQRRYNEQFFGPGTRLTVL.

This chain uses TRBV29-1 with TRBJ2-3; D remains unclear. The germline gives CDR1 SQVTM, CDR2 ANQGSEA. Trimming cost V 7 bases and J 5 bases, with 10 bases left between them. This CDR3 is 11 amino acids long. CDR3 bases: TGCAGCGGGTGTTCAGTAGATACGCAGTATTTT. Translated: CSGCSVDTQYF.

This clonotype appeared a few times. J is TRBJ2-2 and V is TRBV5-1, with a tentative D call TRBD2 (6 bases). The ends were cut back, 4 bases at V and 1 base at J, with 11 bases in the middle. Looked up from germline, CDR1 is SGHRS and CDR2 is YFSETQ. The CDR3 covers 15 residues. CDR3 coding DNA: TGCGCCAGCAGCGACCGGGACTTGAACACCGGGGAGCTGTTTTTT. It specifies CASSDRDLNTGELFF.

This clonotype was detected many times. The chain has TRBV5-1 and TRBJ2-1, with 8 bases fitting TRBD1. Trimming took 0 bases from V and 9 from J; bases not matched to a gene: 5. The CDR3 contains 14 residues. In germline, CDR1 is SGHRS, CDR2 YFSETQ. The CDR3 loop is CASSLGTGTTEQFF. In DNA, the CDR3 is TGCGCCAGCAGCTTGGGGACAGGGACCACTGAGCAGTTCTTC.

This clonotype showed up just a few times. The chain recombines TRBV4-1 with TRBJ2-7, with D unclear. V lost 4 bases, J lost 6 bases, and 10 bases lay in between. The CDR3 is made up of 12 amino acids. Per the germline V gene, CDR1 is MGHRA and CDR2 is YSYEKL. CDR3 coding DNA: TGCGCCAGCAGCCCACCCGGATCCGAGCAGTACTTC. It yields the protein CASSPPGSEQYF.

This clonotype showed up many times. The CDR3 reads CASSLLPGYPDTQYF. The CDR3 DNA reads as TGTGCCAGCAGTTTACTGCCAGGATATCCAGATACGCAGTATTTT. The rearrangement joins TRBV28 to TRBJ2-3; D not resolved. This CDR3 is 15 amino acids long. V shed 2 bases and J shed 4 bases, with 13 bases lying between them. Per germline, CDR1 MDHEN and CDR2 SYDVKM. Complete variable domain (other parts from reference TRBV28 and TRBJ2-3): DVKVTQSSRYLVKRTGEKVFLECVQDMDHENMFWYRQDPGLGLRLIYFSYDVKMKEKGDIPEGYSVSREKKERFSLILESASTNQTSMYLCASSLLPGYPDTQYFGPGTRLTVL.

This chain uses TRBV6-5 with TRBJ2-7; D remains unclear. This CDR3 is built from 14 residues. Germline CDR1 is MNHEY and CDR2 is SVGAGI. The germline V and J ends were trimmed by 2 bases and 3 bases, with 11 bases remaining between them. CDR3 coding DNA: TGTGCCAGCAGTTACCGGGCTCCCTACTACGAGCAGTACTTC. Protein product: CASSYRAPYYEQYF.